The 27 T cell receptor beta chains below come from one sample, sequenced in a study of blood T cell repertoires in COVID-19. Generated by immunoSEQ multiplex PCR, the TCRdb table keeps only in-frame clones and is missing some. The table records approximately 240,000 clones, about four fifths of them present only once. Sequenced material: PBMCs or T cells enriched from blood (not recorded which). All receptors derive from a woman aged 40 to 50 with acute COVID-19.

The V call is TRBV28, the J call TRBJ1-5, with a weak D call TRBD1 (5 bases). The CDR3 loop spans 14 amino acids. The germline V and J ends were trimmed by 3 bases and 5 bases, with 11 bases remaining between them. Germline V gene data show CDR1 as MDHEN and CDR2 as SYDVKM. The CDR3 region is CASSLRDSYQPQHF. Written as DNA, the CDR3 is TGTGCCAGCAGTTTGAGGGACTCATATCAGCCCCAGCATTTT.

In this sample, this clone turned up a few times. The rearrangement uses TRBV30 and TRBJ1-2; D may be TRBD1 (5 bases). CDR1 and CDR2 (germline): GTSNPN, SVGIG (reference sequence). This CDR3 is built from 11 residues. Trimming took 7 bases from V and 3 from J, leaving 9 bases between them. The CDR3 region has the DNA TGTGCCTACCACAGGTACTATGGCTACACCTTC. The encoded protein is CAYHRYYGYTF.

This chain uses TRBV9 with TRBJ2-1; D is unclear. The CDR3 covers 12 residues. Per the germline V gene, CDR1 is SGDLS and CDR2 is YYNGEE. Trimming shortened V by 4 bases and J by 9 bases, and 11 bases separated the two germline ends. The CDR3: CASSPPGFEQFF. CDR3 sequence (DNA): TGTGCCAGCAGCCCCCCGGGTTTTGAGCAGTTCTTC.

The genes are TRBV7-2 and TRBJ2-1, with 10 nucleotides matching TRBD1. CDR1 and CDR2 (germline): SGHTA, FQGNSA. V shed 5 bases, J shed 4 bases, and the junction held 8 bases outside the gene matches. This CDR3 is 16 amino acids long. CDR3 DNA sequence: TGTGCCAGCAGCCCTACCGGGACAGGGGCGTACAATGAGCAGTTCTTC. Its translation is CASSPTGTGAYNEQFF.

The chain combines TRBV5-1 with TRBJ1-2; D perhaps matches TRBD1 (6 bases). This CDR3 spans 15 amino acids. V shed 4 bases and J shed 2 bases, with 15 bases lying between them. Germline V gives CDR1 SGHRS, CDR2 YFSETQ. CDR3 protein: CASSDRPLGNYGYTF. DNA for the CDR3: TGCGCCAGCAGCGACAGGCCCCTTGGGAACTATGGCTACACCTTC. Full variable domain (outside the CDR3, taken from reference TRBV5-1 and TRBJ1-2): KAGVTQTPRYLIKTRGQQVTLSCSPISGHRSVSWYQQTPGQGLQFLFEYFSETQRNKGNFPGRFSGRQFSNSRSEMNVSTLELGDSALYLCASSDRPLGNYGYTFGSGTRLTVV.

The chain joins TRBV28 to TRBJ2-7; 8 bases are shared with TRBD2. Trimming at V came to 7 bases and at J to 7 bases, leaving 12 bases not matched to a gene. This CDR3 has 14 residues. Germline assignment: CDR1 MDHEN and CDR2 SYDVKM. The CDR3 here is CASTPHAGGGEQYF. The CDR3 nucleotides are TGTGCCAGCACCCCCCACGCGGGGGGCGGAGAGCAGTACTTC.

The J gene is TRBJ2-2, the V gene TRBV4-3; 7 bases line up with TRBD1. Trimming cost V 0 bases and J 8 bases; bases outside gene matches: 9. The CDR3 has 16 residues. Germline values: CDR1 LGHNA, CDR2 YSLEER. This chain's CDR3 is CASSQERTYRGGELFF. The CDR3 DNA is TGCGCCAGCAGCCAAGAGAGGACCTACAGGGGTGGGGAGCTGTTTTTT.

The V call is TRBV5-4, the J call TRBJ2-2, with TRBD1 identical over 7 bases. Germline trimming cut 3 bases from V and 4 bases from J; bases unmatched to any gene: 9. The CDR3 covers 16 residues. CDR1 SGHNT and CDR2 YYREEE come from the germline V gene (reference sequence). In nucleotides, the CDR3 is TGTGCCAGCAGCTCCTTAGACAGGGAAAGCACCGGGGAGCTGTTTTTT. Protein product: CASSSLDRESTGELFF.

The CDR3 region is CASREQGVAEAFF. CDR3 nucleotide sequence: TGTGCCAGCAGGGAACAGGGGGTAGCTGAAGCTTTCTTT. This sequence joins TRBV12-3 or TRBV12-4 and TRBJ1-1; 8 bases agree with TRBD1. The CDR3 is made up of 13 amino acids. With 6 bases clipped from V and 6 bases from J, the junction kept 6 bases outside the gene matches.

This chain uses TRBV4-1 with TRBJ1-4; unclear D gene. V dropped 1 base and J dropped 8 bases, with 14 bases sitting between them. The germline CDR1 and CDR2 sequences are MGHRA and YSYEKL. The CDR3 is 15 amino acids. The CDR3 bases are TGCGCCAGCAGCCAAGTTGAGGGAATCCGGGAAAAACTGTTTTTT. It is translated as CASSQVEGIREKLFF.

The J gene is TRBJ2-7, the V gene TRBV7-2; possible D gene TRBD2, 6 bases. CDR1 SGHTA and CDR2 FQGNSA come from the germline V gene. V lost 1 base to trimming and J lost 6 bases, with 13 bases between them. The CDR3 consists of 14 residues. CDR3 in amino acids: CASSLGGGRSEQYF. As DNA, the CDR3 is TGTGCCAGCAGCTTAGGGGGTGGGAGGAGCGAGCAGTACTTC.

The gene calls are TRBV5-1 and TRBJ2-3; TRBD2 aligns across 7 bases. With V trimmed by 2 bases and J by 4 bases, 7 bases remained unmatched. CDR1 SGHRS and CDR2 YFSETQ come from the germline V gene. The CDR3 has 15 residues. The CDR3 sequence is CASSFGGRASDTQYF. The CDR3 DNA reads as TGCGCCAGCAGCTTCGGAGGGAGGGCGTCAGATACGCAGTATTTT.

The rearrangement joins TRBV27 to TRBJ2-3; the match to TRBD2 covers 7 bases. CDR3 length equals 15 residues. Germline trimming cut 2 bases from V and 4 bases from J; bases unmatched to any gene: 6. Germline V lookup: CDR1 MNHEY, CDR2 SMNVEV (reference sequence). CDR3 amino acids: CASSLLGLVADTQYF. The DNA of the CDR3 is TGTGCCAGCAGTTTACTAGGACTAGTCGCAGATACGCAGTATTTT.

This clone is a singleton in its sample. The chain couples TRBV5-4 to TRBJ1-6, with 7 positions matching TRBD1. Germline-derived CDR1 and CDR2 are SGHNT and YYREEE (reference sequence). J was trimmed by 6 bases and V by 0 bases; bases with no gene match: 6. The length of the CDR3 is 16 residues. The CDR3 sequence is CASSLGHPGGNSPLHF. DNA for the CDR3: TGTGCCAGCAGCTTGGGGCACCCAGGGGGTAATTCACCCCTCCACTTT.

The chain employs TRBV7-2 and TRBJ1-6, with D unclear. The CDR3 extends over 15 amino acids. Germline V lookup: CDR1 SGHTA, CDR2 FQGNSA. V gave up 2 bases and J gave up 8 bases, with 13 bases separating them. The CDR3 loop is CASSLFRGLDSPLHF. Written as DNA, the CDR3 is TGTGCCAGCAGCTTATTTCGGGGTCTGGATTCACCCCTCCACTTT.

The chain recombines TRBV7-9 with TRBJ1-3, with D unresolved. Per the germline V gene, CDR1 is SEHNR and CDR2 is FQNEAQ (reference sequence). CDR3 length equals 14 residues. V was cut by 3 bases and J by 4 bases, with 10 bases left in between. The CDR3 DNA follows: TGTGCCAGCAGCTTCGACATCGAGGGAAACACCATATATTTT. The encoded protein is CASSFDIEGNTIYF.

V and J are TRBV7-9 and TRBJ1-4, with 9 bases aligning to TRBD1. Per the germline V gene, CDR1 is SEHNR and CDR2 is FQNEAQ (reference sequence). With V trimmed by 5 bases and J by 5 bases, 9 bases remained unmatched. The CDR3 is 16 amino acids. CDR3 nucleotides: TGTGCCAGCAGCCTTACGAGGGGACAGGGAAATGAAAAACTGTTTTTT. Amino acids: CASSLTRGQGNEKLFF.

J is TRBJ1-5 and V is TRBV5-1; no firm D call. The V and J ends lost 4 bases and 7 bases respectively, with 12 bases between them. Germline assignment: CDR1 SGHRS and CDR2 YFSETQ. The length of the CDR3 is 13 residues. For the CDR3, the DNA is TGCGCCAGCAGCGCCGGTGTCTCCCAGCCCCAGCATTTT. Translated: CASSAGVSQPQHF.

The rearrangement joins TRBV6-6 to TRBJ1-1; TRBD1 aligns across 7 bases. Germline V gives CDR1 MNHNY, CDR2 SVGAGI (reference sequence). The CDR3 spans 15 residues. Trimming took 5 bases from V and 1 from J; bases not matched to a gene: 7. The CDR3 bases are TGTGCCAGCAGTCCCAGCGGACAGGCGAACACTGAAGCTTTCTTT. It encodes CASSPSGQANTEAFF.

CDR3 region: CASSLYRVGVTDTQYF. The CDR3 DNA follows: TGTGCCAGCAGCTTATACCGGGTTGGAGTTACAGATACGCAGTATTTT. The chain couples TRBV7-2 to TRBJ2-3; D is undetermined. The CDR3 extends over 16 amino acids. V gave up 2 bases and J gave up 3 bases, with 15 bases separating them. Germline V gene lookup returns CDR1 SGHTA and CDR2 FQGNSA.

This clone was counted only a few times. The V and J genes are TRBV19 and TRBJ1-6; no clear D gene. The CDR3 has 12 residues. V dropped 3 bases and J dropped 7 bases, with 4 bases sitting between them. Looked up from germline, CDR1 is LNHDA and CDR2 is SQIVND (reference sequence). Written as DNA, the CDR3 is TGTGCCAGTAGTATCGCGAATTCACCCCTCCACTTT. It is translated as CASSIANSPLHF.

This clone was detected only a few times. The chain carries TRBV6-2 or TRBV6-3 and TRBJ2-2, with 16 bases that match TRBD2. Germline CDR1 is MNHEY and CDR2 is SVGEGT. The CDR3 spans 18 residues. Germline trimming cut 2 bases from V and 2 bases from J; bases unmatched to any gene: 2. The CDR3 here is CASSYGTSGRVNTGELFF. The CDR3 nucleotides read TGTGCCAGCAGTTACGGGACTAGCGGGAGGGTAAACACCGGGGAGCTGTTTTTT.

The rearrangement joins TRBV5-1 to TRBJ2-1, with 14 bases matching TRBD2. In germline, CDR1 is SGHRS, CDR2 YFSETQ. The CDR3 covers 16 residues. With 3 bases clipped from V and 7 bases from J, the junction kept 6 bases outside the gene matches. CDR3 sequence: CASSSLTSGGVNEQFF. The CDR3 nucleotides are TGCGCCAGCAGCTCCCTGACTAGCGGGGGGGTGAATGAGCAGTTCTTC.

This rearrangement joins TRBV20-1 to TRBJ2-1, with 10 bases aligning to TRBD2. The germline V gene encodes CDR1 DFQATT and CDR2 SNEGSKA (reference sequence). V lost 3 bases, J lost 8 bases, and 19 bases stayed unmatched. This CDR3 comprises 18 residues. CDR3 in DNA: TGCAGTGCTAGTATAAAAGCGGGGGGGCGGTGGGAGAGGGATGAGCAGTTCTTC. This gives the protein CSASIKAGGRWERDEQFF.

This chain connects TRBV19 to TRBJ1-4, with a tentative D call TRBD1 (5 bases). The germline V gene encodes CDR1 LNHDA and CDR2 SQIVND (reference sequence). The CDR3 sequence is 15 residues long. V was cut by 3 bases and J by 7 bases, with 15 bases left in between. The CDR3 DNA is TGTGCCAGTAGTATGTTCGGGGGATTGGTTGAAAAACTGTTTTTT. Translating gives CASSMFGGLVEKLFF.

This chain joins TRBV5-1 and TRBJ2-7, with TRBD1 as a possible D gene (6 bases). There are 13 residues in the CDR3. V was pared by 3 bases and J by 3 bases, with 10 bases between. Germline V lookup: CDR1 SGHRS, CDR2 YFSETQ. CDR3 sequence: CASSSGARYEQYF. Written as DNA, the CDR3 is TGCGCCAGCAGCTCAGGGGCTCGCTACGAGCAGTACTTC.

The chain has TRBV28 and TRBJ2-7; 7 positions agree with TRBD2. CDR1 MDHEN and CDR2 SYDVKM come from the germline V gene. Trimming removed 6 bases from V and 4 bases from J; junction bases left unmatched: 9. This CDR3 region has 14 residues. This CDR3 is CASRRPGLIYEQYF. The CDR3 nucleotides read TGTGCCAGCAGGAGACCGGGACTAATTTACGAGCAGTACTTC.